The 19 T cell receptor beta chains below were found in one sample sequenced in a study of blood T cell repertoires in COVID-19. The table came from immunoSEQ multiplex PCR; TCRdb's copy has only in-frame clones and leaves some out. Of 250,000 to 350,000 clones listed, roughly 86% are singletons. The sequencing sample was made of PBMCs or T cells enriched from blood (not recorded which). Receptor source: a woman under 30 who had recovered from COVID-19.

The chain recombines TRBV7-9 with TRBJ1-1, with TRBD1 identical over 7 bases. The CDR3 contains 15 residues. Per the germline V gene, CDR1 is SEHNR and CDR2 is FQNEAQ (reference sequence). V trimming: 6 bases; J trimming: 1 base; junction bases outside the gene matches: 8. This CDR3 is CASSLNRGSNTEAFF. CDR3 nucleotide sequence: TGTGCCAGCAGTCTTAACAGGGGATCGAACACTGAAGCTTTCTTT.

The CDR3 DNA reads as TGTGCCAGCAGCTTAGCGCTCCCTAGCGGGAACAATGAGCAGTTCTTC. Translation: CASSLALPSGNNEQFF. The genes are TRBV7-8 and TRBJ2-1, with 9 bases that match TRBD2. Germline assignment: CDR1 SGHVS and CDR2 FQNEAQ. V trimming: 0 bases; J trimming: 5 bases; junction bases outside the gene matches: 5. This CDR3 contains 16 residues.

This clone was counted only a few times. The V call is TRBV4-2, the J call TRBJ2-7, with TRBD1 matching over 10 bases. The ends lost 3 bases at V and 3 bases at J; junction bases unmatched: 8. The CDR3 totals 16 residues. Germline CDR1 is LGHNA and CDR2 is YNFKEQ. Written as DNA, the CDR3 is TGTGCCAGCAGCCAGGTCCCGGGACAGGGGAGCTACGAGCAGTACTTC. Its protein is CASSQVPGQGSYEQYF.

The V call is TRBV7-2, the J call TRBJ1-2, with 7 bases matching TRBD1. Germline V gene lookup returns CDR1 SGHTA and CDR2 FQGNSA. The ends lost 5 bases at V and 3 bases at J; junction bases unmatched: 6. The CDR3 extends over 14 amino acids. The CDR3 protein is CASSTRQGYYGYTF. Written as DNA, the CDR3 is TGTGCCAGCAGCACTCGACAGGGCTACTATGGCTACACCTTC.

The chain carries TRBV11-2 and TRBJ1-4; no clear D. Trimming shortened V by 3 bases and J by 0 bases, and 5 bases separated the two germline ends. The germline V gene has CDR1 SGHAT and CDR2 FQNNGV. This CDR3 has 14 residues. CDR3 bases: TGTGCCAGCAGCTTCGGTTCAACTAATGAAAAACTGTTTTTT. Amino acids: CASSFGSTNEKLFF.

This chain uses TRBV11-2 with TRBJ2-7; 8 bases are a match to TRBD2. Trimming cost V 5 bases and J 3 bases; bases outside gene matches: 9. This CDR3 spans 15 amino acids. CDR1 and CDR2 (germline): SGHAT, FQNNGV. CDR3 coding DNA: TGTGCCAGCAGCCCCCGGGGGGGGGCGAACTACGAGCAGTACTTC. This translates into CASSPRGGANYEQYF. Complete variable domain (other parts from reference TRBV11-2 and TRBJ2-7): EAGVAQSPRYKIIEKRQSVAFWCNPISGHATLYWYQQILGQGPKLLIQFQNNGVVDDSQLPKDRFSAERLKGVDSTLKIQPAKLEDSAVYLCASSPRGGANYEQYFGPGTRLTVT.

In its sample, this clone was seen a few times. The V and J genes are TRBV2 and TRBJ1-2, with D hard to call. The CDR3 runs to 15 residues. Germline CDR1 and CDR2: SNHLY and FYNNEI. Between the trimmed V and J ends, which lost 5 bases and 1 base, there was a span of 14 bases. DNA of the CDR3: TGTGCCAGCAGTCTGTGGCAGGAAGATAACTATGGCTACACCTTC. Encoded protein: CASSLWQEDNYGYTF.

The rearrangement joins TRBV4-2 to TRBJ2-7; no clear D. V was trimmed by 3 bases and J by 6 bases, leaving 18 bases between them. Germline CDR1 is LGHNA and CDR2 is YNFKEQ. CDR3 length: 15 residues. CDR3 nucleotides: TGTGCCAGCAGCCAGCTTCGCGAGTCCCTAGGCGAGCAGTACTTC. Translation: CASSQLRESLGEQYF.

This clone was detected only once. V gene TRBV7-2 combines with J gene TRBJ1-2; D is perhaps TRBD1 (6 bases). CDR3 length equals 14 residues. Germline V CDR1 and CDR2: SGHTA, FQGNSA. V lost 2 bases, J lost 4 bases, and 11 bases lay in between. CDR3 coding DNA: TGTGCCAGCAGCTTAAACGGGGGGCCCTATGGCTACACCTTC. Translation: CASSLNGGPYGYTF.

The chain combines TRBV13 with TRBJ2-2; 8 positions agree with TRBD1. CDR1 PRHDT and CDR2 FYEKMQ come from the germline V gene (reference sequence). The CDR3 runs to 18 residues. The junction had 9 bases not matched to a gene; V was cut back by 2 bases and J by 1 base. CDR3 nucleotides: TGTGCCAGCAGCTTAATCCCGTACAGGGGGTTGAACACCGGGGAGCTGTTTTTT. Protein product: CASSLIPYRGLNTGELFF.

This rearrangement joins TRBV7-6 to TRBJ2-5; the D is unclear. V gave up 1 base and J gave up 4 bases, with 13 bases separating them. This CDR3 has 15 amino acids. CDR1 and CDR2 (germline): SGHVS, FNYEAQ. DNA of the CDR3: TGTGCCAGCAGCTTAGGGCAGGCCCGCTTAGAGACCCAGTACTTC. This sequence encodes CASSLGQARLETQYF. The variable domain in full, completed from reference TRBV7-6 and TRBJ2-5, reads GAGVSQSPRYKVTKRGQDVALRCDPISGHVSLYWYRQALGQGPEFLTYFNYEAQQDKSGLPNDRFSAERPEGSISTLTIQRTEQRDSAMYRCASSLGQARLETQYFGPGTRLLVL.

This chain uses TRBV12-3 or TRBV12-4 with TRBJ2-5; 8 bases map to TRBD1. There are 13 residues in the CDR3. V shed 5 bases and J 2 bases; nucleotides not matched to a gene: 1. In nucleotides, the CDR3 is TGTGCCAGCAGTGGGACAGGTCAAGAGACCCAGTACTTC. Translated, it gives CASSGTGQETQYF.

This chain uses TRBV14 with TRBJ1-4; 7 bases are a match to TRBD1. The CDR3 consists of 17 residues. Germline assignment: CDR1 SGHDN and CDR2 FVKESK. Trimming at V came to 1 base and at J to 6 bases, leaving 11 bases not matched to a gene. This CDR3 reads CASSQGQGRNYYEKLFF. CDR3 sequence (DNA): TGTGCCAGCAGCCAAGGACAGGGTAGAAACTACTATGAAAAACTGTTTTTT.

This clone was counted between two and nine times. The gene calls are TRBV7-2 and TRBJ1-2, with TRBD1 identical over 8 bases. V lost 3 bases to trimming and J lost 6 bases; unmatched junction nucleotides: 9. The CDR3 sequence is 15 residues long. Looked up from germline, CDR1 is SGHTA and CDR2 is FQGNSA. CDR3: CASSFYETGVDGYTF. CDR3 in DNA: TGTGCCAGCAGCTTCTATGAGACAGGGGTGGATGGCTACACCTTC.

J is TRBJ2-3 and V is TRBV28; D is ambiguous. The CDR3 has 12 amino acids. CDR1 and CDR2 from the germline V gene are MDHEN and SYDVKM. V lost 2 bases, J lost 3 bases, and 3 bases lay in between. The CDR3 region is CASSLQTDTQYF. The CDR3, as DNA: TGTGCCAGCAGTTTACAGACAGATACGCAGTATTTT.

This chain links TRBV3-1 (or the pseudogene TRBV3-2) with TRBJ2-1; 11 nucleotides agree with TRBD1. The V and J ends lost 6 bases and 8 bases, in that order; junction bases with no gene match: 6. The germline V gene has CDR1 LGHDT and CDR2 YNNKEL (reference sequence). The CDR3 sequence is 14 residues long. The CDR3 loop is CASRTTGQGDEQFF. DNA for the CDR3: TGTGCCAGCAGAACGACGGGACAGGGGGATGAGCAGTTCTTC.

The V call is TRBV5-5, the J call TRBJ1-3; D remains ambiguous. CDR1 SGHKS and CDR2 YYEKEE come from the germline V gene (reference sequence). The CDR3 is 15 residues long. V was trimmed by 1 base and J by 2 bases, leaving 10 bases between them. CDR3 in amino acids: CASSLNPSAGNTIYF. CDR3 DNA sequence: TGTGCCAGCAGCTTGAATCCCTCCGCTGGAAACACCATATATTTT.

The rearrangement uses TRBV5-8 and TRBJ1-2; D not resolved. The ends were cut back, 4 bases at V and 7 bases at J, with 20 bases in the middle. The CDR3 totals 15 residues. Germline V gene sequence: CDR1 SGHTS, CDR2 YDEGEE. CDR3 DNA: TGTGCCAGCAGCCGCTTCTATTTCGGGGTTCCTGGCTACACCTTC. Translation gives CASSRFYFGVPGYTF.

This chain links TRBV9 with TRBJ1-2; TRBD1 matches at 8 bases. Trimming cost V 4 bases and J 8 bases; bases outside gene matches: 13. CDR3 length: 15 residues. Germline CDR1 is SGDLS and CDR2 is YYNGEE. CDR3 loop: CASSPRYQTGVGYTF. Here the CDR3 DNA reads TGTGCCAGCAGCCCCCGCTACCAGACAGGGGTCGGCTACACCTTC.